Each of the 2 T cell receptor beta chains below was sequenced from the same sample in a study of shared clonotypes between healthy human individuals. TCRdb's table, derived via immunoSEQ multiplex PCR, lists solely in-frame clones and lacks some. The data show 950,000 to 1,300,000 clones, with roughly 70% seen just once and nearly 1.5% held by the top ten. The specimen was memory CD4+ T cells sorted from blood. Subset described: CD45RA-negative fraction. All receptors derive from a man younger than 30 in good health.

The chain uses TRBV5-4 and TRBJ2-3, with D tentatively TRBD1 (5 bases). Trimming removed 4 bases from V and 6 bases from J, with 15 bases in between. There are 14 residues in the CDR3. The V gene's germline CDR1 is SGHNT and CDR2 YYREEE (reference sequence). As DNA, the CDR3 is TGTGCCAGCAGCGACGCTAGTGGGGCCGATACGCAGTATTTT. The encoded protein is CASSDASGADTQYF. The whole variable domain, filled in from reference TRBV5-4 and TRBJ2-3, reads ETGVTQSPTHLIKTRGQQVTLRCSSQSGHNTVSWYQQALGQGPQFIFQYYREEENGRGNFPPRFSGLQFPNYSSELNVNALELDDSALYLCASSDASGADTQYFGPGTRLTVL.

The chain carries TRBV25-1 and TRBJ2-7; D gene ambiguous. The CDR3 sequence is 13 residues long. Germline CDR1 is MGHDK and CDR2 is SYGVNS. V was pared by 4 bases and J by 2 bases, with 9 bases between. CDR3 sequence reads: CASSGPPPYEQYF. In nucleotides, the CDR3 is TGTGCCAGCAGTGGACCCCCCCCCTACGAGCAGTACTTC.